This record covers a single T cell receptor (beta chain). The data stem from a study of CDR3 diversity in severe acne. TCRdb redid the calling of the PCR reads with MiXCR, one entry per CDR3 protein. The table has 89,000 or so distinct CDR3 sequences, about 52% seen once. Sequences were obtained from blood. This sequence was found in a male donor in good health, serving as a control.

CDR3 sequence reads: CASSPGTGMEVFF. In nucleotides, the CDR3 is TGTGCCAGCAGCCCCGGGACAGGGATGGAAGTGTTCTTC. The gene calls are TRBV7-2 and TRBJ2-1; TRBD1 matches 9 bases. This CDR3 contains 13 residues. The ends lost 5 bases at V and 15 bases at J; junction bases unmatched: 11. Germline V CDR1 and CDR2: SGHTA, FQGNSA. The whole variable domain, remainder taken from reference TRBV7-2 and TRBJ2-1, is GAGVSQSPSNKVTEKGKDVELRCDPISGHTALYWYRQSLGQGLEFLIYFQGNSAPDKSGLPSDRFSAERTGGSVSTLTIQRTQQEDSAVYLCASSPGTGMEVFFGPGTRLTVL.